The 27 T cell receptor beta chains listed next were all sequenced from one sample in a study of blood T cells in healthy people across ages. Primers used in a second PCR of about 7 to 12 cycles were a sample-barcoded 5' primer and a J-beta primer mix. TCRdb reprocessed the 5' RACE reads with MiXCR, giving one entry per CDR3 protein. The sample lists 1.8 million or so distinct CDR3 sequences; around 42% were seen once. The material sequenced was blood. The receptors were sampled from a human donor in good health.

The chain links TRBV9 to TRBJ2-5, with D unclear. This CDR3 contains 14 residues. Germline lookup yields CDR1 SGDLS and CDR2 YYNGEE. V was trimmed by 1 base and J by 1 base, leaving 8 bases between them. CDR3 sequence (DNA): TGTGCCAGCAGCGTAACAGACGGCCAAGAGACCCAGTACTTC. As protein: CASSVTDGQETQYF.

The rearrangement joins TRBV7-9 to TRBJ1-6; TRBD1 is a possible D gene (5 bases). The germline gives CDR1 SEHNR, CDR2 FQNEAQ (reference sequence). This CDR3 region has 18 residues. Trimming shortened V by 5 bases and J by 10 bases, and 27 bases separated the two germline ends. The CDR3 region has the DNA TGTGCCAGCAGCCCTATGCGGACACCCAGAATTGGAAGATCACCCCTCCACTTT. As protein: CASSPMRTPRIGRSPLHF.

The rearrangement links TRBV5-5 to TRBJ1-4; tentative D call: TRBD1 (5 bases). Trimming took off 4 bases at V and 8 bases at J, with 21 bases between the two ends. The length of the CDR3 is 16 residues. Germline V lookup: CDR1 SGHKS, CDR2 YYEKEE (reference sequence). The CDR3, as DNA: TGTGCCAGCAGCCCGCCACCAGGGACGGTTTTCGAAAAACTGTTTTTT. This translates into CASSPPPGTVFEKLFF.

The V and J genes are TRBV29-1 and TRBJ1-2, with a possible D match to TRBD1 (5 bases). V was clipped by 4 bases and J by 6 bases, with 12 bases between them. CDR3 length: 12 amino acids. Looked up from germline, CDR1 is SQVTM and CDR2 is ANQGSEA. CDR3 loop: CSVVEGFNGYTF. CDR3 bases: TGCAGCGTTGTTGAGGGGTTCAATGGCTACACCTTC. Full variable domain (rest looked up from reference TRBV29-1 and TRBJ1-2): SAVISQKPSRDICQRGTSLTIQCQVDSQVTMMFWYRQQPGQSLTLIATANQGSEATYESGFVIDKFPISRPNLTFSTLTVSNMSPEDSSIYLCSVVEGFNGYTFGSGTRLTVV.

The DNA for the CDR3 is TGTGCCAGCAGCCCCGGGAGGGTGGAGGGCTACACCTTC. Translating it yields CASSPGRVEGYTF. The rearrangement uses TRBV7-8 and TRBJ1-2; D remains ambiguous. V lost 5 bases and J 8 bases, leaving 15 bases between the germline ends. The CDR3 is made up of 13 amino acids. Germline values: CDR1 SGHVS, CDR2 FQNEAQ.

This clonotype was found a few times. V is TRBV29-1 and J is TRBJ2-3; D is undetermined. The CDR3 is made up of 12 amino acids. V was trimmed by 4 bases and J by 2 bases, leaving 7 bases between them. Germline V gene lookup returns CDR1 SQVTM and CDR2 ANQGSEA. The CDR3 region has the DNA TGCAGCGTTGGCAGCAACACAGATACGCAGTATTTT. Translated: CSVGSNTDTQYF.

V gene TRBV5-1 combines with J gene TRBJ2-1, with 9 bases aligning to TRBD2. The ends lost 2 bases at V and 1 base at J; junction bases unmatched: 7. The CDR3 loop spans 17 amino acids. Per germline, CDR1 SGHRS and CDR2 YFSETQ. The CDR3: CASSFSLAGVSYNEQFF. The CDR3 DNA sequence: TGCGCCAGCAGCTTTAGTTTAGCGGGGGTGTCCTACAATGAGCAGTTCTTC.

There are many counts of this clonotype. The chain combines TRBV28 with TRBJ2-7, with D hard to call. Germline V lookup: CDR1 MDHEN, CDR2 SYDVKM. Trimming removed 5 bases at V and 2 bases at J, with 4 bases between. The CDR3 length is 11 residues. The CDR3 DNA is TGTGCCAGCAGTGCTACCTACGAGCAGTACTTC. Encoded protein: CASSATYEQYF.

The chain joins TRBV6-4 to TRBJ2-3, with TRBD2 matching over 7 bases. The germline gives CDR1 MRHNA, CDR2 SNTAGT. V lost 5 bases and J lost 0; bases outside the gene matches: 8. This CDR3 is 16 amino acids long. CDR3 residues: CASSRSGTKSTDTQYF. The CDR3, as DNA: TGTGCCAGCAGTCGGTCCGGGACTAAAAGCACAGATACGCAGTATTTT.

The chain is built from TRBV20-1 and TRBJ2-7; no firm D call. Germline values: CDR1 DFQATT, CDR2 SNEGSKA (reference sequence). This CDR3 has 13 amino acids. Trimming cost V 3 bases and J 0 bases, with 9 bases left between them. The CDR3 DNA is TGCAGTGCTAGTAACAGCCTCTCCTACGAGCAGTACTTC. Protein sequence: CSASNSLSYEQYF.

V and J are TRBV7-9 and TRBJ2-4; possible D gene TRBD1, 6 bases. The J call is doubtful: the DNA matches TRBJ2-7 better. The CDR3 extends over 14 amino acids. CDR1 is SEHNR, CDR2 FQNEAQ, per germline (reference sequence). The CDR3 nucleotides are TGTGCCAGCAGCTTCCCGGGACATGGCTACGAGCAGTACTTC. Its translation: CASSFPGHGYEQYF.

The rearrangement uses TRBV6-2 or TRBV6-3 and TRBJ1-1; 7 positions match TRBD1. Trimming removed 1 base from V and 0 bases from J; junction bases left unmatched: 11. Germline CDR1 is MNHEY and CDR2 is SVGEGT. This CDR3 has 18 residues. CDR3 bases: TGTGCCAGCAGTTACTATGGGGGGACAGCTGAGATGAACACTGAAGCTTTCTTT. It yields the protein CASSYYGGTAEMNTEAFF.

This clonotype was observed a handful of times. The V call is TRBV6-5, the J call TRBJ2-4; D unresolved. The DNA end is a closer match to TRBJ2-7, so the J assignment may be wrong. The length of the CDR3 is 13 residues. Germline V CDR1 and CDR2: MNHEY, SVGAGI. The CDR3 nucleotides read TGTGCCAGCAGTTCGGTCGGAACCTACGAGCAGTACTTC. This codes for CASSSVGTYEQYF.

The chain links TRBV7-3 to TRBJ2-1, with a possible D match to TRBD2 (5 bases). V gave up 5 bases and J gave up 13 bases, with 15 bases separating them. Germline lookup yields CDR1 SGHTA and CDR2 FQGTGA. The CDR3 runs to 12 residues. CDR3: CASSHTGGHQFF. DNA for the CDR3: TGTGCCAGCAGCCACACTGGAGGCCATCAGTTCTTC.

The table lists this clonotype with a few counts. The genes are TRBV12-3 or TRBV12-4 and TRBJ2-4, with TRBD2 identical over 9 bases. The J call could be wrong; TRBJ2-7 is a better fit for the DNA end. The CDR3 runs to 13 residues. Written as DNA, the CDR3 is TGTGCCAGCAGTGAGCGGGGGGACTACGAGCAGTACTTC. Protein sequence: CASSERGDYEQYF.

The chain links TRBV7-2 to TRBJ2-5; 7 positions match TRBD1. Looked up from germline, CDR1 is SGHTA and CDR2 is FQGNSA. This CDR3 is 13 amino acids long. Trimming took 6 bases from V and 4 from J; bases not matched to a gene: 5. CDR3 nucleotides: TGTGCCAGCAGATCTAACAGGGGAGAGACCCAGTACTTC. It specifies CASRSNRGETQYF.

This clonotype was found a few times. In DNA form, the CDR3 reads TGTGCCAGCAGCTCCCGGGACGGGGAAACCTACGAGCAGTACTTC. Its translation: CASSSRDGETYEQYF. The chain has TRBV7-8 and TRBJ2-7; D is perhaps TRBD1 or TRBD2 (5 bases each). Trimming left V 4 bases short and J 2 bases short, with 15 bases between. CDR1 SGHVS and CDR2 FQNEAQ come from the germline V gene. The CDR3 contains 15 residues.

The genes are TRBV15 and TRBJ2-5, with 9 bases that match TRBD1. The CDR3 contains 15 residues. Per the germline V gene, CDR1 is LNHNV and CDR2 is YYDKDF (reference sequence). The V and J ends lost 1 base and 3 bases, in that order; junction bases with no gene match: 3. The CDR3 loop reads CATSRGQGVEETQYF. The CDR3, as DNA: TGTGCCACCAGCAGAGGACAGGGGGTGGAAGAGACCCAGTACTTC. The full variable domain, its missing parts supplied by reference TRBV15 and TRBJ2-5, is DAMVIQNPRYQVTQFGKPVTLSCSQTLNHNVMYWYQQKSSQAPKLLFHYYDKDFNNEADTPDNFQSRRPNTSFCFLDIRSPGLGDTAMYLCATSRGQGVEETQYFGPGTRLLVL.

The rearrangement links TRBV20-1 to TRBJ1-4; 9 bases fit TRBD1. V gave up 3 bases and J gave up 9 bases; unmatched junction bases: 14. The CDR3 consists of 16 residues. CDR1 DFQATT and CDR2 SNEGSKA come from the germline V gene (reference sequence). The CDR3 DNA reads TGCAGTGCTAGCGACAGTTCGGGACAGGGCCTAAAAAAACTGTTTTTT. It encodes CSASDSSGQGLKKLFF.

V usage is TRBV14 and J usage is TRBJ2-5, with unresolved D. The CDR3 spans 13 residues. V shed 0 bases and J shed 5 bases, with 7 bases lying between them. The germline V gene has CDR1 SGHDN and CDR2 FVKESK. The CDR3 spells CASSQDIAETQYF. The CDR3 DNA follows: TGTGCCAGCAGCCAAGATATCGCGGAGACCCAGTACTTC.

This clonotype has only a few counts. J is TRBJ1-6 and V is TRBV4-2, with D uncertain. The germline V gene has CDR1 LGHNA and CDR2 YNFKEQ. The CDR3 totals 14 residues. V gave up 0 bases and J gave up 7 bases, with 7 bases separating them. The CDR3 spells CASSQDLRNSPLHF. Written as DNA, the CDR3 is TGTGCCAGCAGCCAAGATCTGAGGAATTCACCCCTCCACTTT.

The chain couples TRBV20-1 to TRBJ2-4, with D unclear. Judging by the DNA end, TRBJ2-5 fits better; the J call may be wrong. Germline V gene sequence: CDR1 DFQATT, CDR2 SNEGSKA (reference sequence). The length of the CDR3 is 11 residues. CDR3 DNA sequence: TGCAGTGCTAGTAGCCCAGAGACCCAGTACTTC. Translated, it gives CSASSPETQYF.

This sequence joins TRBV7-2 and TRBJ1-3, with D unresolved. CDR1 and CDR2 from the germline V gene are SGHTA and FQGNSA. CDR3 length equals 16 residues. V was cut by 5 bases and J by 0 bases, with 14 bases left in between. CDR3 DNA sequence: TGTGCCAGCAGCCCTGGACTAGACCCCTCTGGAAACACCATATATTTT. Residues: CASSPGLDPSGNTIYF.

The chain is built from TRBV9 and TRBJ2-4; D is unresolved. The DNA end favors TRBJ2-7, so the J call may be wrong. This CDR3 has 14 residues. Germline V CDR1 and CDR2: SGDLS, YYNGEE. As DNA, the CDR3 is TGTGCCAGCAGCAGTTCGTTTAACCAAGACGAGCAGTACTTC. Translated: CASSSSFNQDEQYF.

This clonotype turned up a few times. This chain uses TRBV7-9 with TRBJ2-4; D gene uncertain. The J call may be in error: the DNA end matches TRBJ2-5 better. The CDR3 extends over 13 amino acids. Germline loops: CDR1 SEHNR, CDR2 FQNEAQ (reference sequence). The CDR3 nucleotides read TGTGCCAGCAGCTTAATTCCTGAGGAGACCCAGTACTTC. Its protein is CASSLIPEETQYF.

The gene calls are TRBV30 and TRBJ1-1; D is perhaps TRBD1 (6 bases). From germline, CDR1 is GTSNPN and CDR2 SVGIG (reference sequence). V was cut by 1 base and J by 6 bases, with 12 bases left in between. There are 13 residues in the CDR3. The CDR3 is CAWSGTEGPEAFF. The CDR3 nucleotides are TGTGCCTGGAGTGGGACAGAGGGCCCTGAAGCTTTCTTT.

As DNA, the CDR3 is TGTGCCAGCAGCTTAGAGGGGCAGCAGAAAGCTTTCTTT. It yields the protein CASSLEGQQKAFF. The chain couples TRBV7-2 to TRBJ1-1; tentatively, D is TRBD1 (5 bases). Deletions cut 1 base from V and 9 bases from J, with 12 bases between. From germline, CDR1 is SGHTA and CDR2 FQGNSA. This CDR3 comprises 13 residues.